This note documents a single T cell receptor (beta chain) sequence. Its specificity is not known. The germline V and J ends were trimmed by 1 base and 7 bases, with 11 bases remaining between them. CDR3 length: 14 residues. Germline V gene lookup returns CDR1 SGHTA and CDR2 FQGTGA. These data belong to a study of shared clonotypes between healthy human individuals. Study overall: Donor composition was a couple of women and a few men, aged 18 to 49.

Naive CD8 cells comprised CD45RO-negative, CCR7-positively selected cells, excluding terminally differentiated effector memory CD45RA+ cells. Sequencing was performed with immunoSEQ multiplex PCR; in TCRdb, only in-frame clones are kept and a portion is missing. Among about 2.1 million clones listed, just over 90% were seen once. The study's findings and limits: Depth was large, yet rarefaction showed that sorted-subset sequencing was incomplete. Clonotype sharing levels among donors were expected to vary with sequencing depth.

The chain joins TRBV7-3 to TRBJ2-1; D could derive from TRBD1 or TRBD2 (5 bases each). This receptor was taken from a man aged 18 to 30 in good health. Some clones in this sample may be carry-over from other donors' samples. Input material: naive CD8+ T cells from PBMCs. The CDR3 protein is CASSLSPGLNEQFF. The CDR3 DNA reads TGTGCCAGCAGCTTAAGTCCGGGGCTTAATGAGCAGTTCTTC.